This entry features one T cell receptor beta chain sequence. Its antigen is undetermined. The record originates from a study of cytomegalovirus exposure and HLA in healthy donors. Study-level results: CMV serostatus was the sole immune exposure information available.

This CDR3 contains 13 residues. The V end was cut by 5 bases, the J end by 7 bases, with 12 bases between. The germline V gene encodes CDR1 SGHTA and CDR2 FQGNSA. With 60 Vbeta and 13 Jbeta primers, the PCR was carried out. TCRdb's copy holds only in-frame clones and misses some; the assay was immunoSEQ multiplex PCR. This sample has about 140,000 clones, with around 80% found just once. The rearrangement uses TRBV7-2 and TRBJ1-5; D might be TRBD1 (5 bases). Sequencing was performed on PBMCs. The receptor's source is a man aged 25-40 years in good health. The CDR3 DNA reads TGTGCCAGCAGCATACAGGACCGGCAGCCCCAGCATTTT. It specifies CASSIQDRQPQHF.